This record covers a single TCR beta chain. What it binds is unknown. Per germline, CDR1 SGHRS and CDR2 YFSETQ. There are 16 residues in the CDR3. V was cut by 2 bases and J by 0 bases, with 11 bases left in between. These data belong to a study of cytomegalovirus exposure and HLA in healthy donors. Study results and limitations: Using the classifier, cytomegalovirus status was reportedly diagnosed with high specificity and sensitivity. It was confirmed in vitro that a few of the CMV-associated chains were specific for CMV antigens.

Assay used: immunoSEQ multiplex PCR; TCRdb lists only in-frame clones, some missing. The data show about 130,000 clones, with approximately 82% seen just once and 25% to 30% held by the top ten. The J gene is TRBJ2-2, the V gene TRBV5-1; D is possibly TRBD1 (5 bases). This TCR came from a man aged 25 to 40 in good health and CMV-seropositive. Source material: PBMCs. CDR3 region: CASSFPRASNTGELFF. For the CDR3, the DNA is TGCGCCAGCAGCTTTCCCAGGGCGTCGAACACCGGGGAGCTGTTTTTT.